This T cell receptor (beta chain) was sequenced for a study of regulatory T cells. Points from the study as a whole: Patient repertoires had restricted TRB V-J pairs and skewed V and J usage, most in Tregs. Hydrophobic residues at CDR3 positions 6 and 7 were enriched in conventional CD4+ T cells of CD3G-deficient patients.

The CDR3 covers 17 residues. After removal of 6 bases from V and 0 bases from J, the junction contained 9 bases not matched to a gene. Germline V lookup: CDR1 LNHDA, CDR2 SQIVND (reference sequence). The PCR used 52 TRBV and 13 TRBJ primers. Using immunoSEQ multiplex PCR, the repertoire was profiled, and TCRdb retains in-frame clones only, with some absent. The sample records some 29,000 clones, about nine tenths being singletons. As regards this clone: Its specificity is not known.

Autoimmunity was present in every CD3G-deficient patient, worse in two. Patients, 2 to 39 years old, had expanded memory T-cell proportions. This clonotype was obtained from a person under 30 with CD3G deficiency. This rearrangement joins TRBV19 to TRBJ1-5, with 9 bases that match TRBD1. The source material was conventional CD4+ T cells sorted from blood. Here the CDR3 reads CASSLGQGQYSNQPQHF. The DNA of the CDR3 is TGTGCCAGTAGCCTCGGACAGGGGCAGTATAGCAATCAGCCCCAGCATTTT.